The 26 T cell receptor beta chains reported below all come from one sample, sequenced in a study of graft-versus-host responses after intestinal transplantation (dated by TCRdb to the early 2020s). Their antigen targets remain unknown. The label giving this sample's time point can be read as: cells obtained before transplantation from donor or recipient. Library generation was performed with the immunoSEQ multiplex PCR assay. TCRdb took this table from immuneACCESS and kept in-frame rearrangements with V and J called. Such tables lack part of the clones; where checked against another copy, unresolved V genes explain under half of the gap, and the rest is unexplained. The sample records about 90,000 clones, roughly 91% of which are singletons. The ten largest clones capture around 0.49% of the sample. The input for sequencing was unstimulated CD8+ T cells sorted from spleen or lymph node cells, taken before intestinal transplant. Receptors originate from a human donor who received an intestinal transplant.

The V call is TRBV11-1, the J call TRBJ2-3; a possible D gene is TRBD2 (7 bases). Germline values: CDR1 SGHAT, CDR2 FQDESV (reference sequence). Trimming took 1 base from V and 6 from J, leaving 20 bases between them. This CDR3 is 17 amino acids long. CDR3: CASSLGVRGADWDTQYF. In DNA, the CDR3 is TGTGCCAGCAGCTTAGGTGTCCGGGGGGCGGATTGGGATACGCAGTATTTT.

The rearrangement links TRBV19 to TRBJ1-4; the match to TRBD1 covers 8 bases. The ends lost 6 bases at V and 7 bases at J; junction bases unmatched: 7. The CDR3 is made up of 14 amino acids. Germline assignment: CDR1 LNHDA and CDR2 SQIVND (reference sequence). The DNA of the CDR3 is TGTGCCAGTAGCCAGACAGGGGAACGTGAAAAACTGTTTTTT. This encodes CASSQTGEREKLFF.

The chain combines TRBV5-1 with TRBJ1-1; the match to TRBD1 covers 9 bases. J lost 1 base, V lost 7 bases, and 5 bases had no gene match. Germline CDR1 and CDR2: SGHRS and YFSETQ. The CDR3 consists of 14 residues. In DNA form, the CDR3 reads TGCGCCAGCTCTAAACAGGGGGCGAACACTGAAGCTTTCTTT. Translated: CASSKQGANTEAFF.

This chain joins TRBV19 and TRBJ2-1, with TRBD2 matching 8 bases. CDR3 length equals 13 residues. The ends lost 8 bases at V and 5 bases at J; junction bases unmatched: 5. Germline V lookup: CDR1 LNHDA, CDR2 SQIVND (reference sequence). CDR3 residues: CASALLADNEQFF. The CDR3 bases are TGTGCCAGTGCACTACTAGCGGACAATGAGCAGTTCTTC.

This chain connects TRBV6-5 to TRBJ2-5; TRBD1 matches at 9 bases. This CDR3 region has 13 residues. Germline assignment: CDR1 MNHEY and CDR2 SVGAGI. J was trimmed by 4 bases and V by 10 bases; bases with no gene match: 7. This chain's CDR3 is CATEGTGRETQYF. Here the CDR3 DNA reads TGTGCCACCGAAGGGACAGGGCGAGAGACCCAGTACTTC.

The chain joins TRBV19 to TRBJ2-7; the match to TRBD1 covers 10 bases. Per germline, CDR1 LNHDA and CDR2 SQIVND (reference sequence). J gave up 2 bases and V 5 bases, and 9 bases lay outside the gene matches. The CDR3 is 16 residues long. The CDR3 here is CASSGGGQGPTYEQYF. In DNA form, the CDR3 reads TGTGCCAGTAGTGGAGGGGGACAGGGGCCTACCTACGAGCAGTACTTC.

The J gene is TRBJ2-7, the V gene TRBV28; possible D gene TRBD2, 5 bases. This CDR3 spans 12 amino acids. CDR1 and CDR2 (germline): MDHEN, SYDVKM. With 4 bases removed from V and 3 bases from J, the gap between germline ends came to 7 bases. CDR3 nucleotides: TGTGCCAGCAGTTCCGGGGTCTACGAGCAGTACTTC. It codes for CASSSGVYEQYF.

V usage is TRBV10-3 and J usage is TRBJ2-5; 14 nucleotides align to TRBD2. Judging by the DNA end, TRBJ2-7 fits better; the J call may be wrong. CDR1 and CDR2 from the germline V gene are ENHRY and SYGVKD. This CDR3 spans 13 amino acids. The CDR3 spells CAIRGLAGGEQYF. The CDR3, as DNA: TGTGCCATCCGCGGACTAGCGGGGGGCGAGCAGTACTTC.

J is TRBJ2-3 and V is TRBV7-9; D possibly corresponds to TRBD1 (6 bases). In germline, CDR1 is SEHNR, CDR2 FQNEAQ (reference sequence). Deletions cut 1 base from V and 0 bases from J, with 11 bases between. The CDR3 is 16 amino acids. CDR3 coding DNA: TGTGCCAGCAGCTTAGTGTGGGGGCCGAGCACAGATACGCAGTATTTT. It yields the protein CASSLVWGPSTDTQYF.

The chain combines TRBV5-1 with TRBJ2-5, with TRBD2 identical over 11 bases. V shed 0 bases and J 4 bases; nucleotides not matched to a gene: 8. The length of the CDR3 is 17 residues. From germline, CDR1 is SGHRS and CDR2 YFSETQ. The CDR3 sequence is CASSLGVAGGPGETQYF. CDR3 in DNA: TGCGCCAGCAGCTTGGGGGTAGCGGGAGGGCCTGGAGAGACCCAGTACTTC.

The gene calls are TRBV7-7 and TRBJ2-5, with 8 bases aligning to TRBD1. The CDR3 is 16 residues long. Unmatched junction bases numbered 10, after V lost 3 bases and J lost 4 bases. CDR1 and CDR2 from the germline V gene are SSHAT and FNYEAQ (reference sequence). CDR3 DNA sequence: TGTGCCAGCAGCTTTAAACCAGGGGGCTTGGGAGAGACCCAGTACTTC. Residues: CASSFKPGGLGETQYF.

The CDR3 here is CASSQSSSSTYEQYF. The CDR3 nucleotides read TGCGCCAGCAGCCAGTCTAGCTCTTCTACCTACGAGCAGTACTTC. The rearrangement joins TRBV4-1 to TRBJ2-7; D might be TRBD2 (5 bases). The CDR3 is 15 amino acids. Between the trimmed V and J ends, which lost 3 bases and 2 bases, there was a span of 14 bases. CDR1 MGHRA and CDR2 YSYEKL come from the germline V gene.

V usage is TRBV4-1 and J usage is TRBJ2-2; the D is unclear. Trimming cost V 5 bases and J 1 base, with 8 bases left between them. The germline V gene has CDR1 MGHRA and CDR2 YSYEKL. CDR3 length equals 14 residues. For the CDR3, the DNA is TGCGCCAGCAGCGAAAGAGGGAACACCGGGGAGCTGTTTTTT. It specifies CASSERGNTGELFF.

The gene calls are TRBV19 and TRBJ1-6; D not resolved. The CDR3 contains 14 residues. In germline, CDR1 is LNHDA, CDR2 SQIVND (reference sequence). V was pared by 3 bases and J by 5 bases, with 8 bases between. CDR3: CASSIGTDNSPLHF. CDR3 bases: TGTGCCAGTAGTATTGGTACAGATAATTCACCCCTCCACTTT. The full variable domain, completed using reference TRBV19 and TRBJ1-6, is DGGITQSPKYLFRKEGQNVTLSCEQNLNHDAMYWYRQDPGQGLRLIYYSQIVNDFQKGDIAEGYSVSREKKESFPLTVTSAQKNPTAFYLCASSIGTDNSPLHFGNGTRLTVT.

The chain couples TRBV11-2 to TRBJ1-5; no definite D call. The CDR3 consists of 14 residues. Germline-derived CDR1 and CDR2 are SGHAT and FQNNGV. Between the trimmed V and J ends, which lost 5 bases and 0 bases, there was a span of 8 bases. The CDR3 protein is CASSQDNSNQPQHF. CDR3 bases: TGTGCCAGCAGCCAAGACAATAGCAATCAGCCCCAGCATTTT.

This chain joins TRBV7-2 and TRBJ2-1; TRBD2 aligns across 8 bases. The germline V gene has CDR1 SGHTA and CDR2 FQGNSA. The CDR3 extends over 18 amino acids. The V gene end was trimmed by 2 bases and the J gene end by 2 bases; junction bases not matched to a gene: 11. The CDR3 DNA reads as TGTGCCAGCAGCTTATTAGGGATTAACGGGGGGGCCTACAATGAGCAGTTCTTC. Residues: CASSLLGINGGAYNEQFF.

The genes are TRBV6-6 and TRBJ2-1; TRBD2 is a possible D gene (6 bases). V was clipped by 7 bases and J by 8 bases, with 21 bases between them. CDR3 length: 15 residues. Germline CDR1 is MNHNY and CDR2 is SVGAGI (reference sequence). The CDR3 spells CASTLRETVRDEQFF. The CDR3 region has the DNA TGTGCCAGCACTTTACGGGAGACGGTACGTGATGAGCAGTTCTTC.

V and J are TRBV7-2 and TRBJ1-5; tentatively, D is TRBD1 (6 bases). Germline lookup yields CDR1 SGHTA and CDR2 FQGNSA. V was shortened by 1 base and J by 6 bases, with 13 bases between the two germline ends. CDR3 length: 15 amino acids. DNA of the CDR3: TGTGCCAGCAGCTTAGAAGAGGGGGTTGGTCAGCCCCAGCATTTT. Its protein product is CASSLEEGVGQPQHF. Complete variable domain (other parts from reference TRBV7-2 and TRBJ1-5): GAGVSQSPSNKVTEKGKDVELRCDPISGHTALYWYRQSLGQGLEFLIYFQGNSAPDKSGLPSDRFSAERTGGSVSTLTIQRTQQEDSAVYLCASSLEEGVGQPQHFGDGTRLSIL.

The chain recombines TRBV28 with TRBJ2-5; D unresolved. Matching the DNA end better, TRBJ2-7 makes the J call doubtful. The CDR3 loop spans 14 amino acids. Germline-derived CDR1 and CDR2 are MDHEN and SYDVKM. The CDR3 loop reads CASSLGSRYYEQYF. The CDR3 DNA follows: TGTGCCAGCAGTTTAGGTTCGCGGTACTACGAGCAGTACTTC.

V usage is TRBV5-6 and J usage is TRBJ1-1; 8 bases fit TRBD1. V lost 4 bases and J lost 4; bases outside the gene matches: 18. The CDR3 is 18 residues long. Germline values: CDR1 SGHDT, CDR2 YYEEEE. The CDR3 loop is CASSPRDRIFRLATEAFF. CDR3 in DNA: TGTGCCAGCAGCCCCCGGGACAGGATTTTTCGGTTGGCCACTGAAGCTTTCTTT.

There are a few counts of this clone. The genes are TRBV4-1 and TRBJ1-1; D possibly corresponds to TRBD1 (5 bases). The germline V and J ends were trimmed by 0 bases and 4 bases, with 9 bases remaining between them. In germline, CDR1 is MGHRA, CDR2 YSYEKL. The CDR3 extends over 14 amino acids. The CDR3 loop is CASSQEGVGTEAFF. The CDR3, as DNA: TGCGCCAGCAGCCAAGAAGGGGTAGGCACTGAAGCTTTCTTT.

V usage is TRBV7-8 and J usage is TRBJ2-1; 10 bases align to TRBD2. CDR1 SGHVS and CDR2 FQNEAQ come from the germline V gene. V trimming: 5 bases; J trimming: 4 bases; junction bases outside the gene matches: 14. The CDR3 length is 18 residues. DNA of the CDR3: TGTGCCAGCAGCACCCCCTCGAGCGGGGGGGGATGGTACAATGAGCAGTTCTTC. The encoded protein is CASSTPSSGGGWYNEQFF.

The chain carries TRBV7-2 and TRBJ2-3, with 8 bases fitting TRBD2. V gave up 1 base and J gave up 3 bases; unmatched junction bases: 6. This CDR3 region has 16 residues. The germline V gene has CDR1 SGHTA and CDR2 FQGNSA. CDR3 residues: CASSLGRGGPTDTQYF. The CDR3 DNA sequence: TGTGCCAGCAGCTTAGGTCGGGGGGGACCTACAGATACGCAGTATTTT.

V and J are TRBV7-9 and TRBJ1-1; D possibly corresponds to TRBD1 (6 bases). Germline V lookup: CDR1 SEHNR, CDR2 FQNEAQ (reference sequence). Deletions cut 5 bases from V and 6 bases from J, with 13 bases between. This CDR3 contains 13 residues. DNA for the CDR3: TGTGCCAGCAGCGGGAGCAGGGGCCCTGAAGCTTTCTTT. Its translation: CASSGSRGPEAFF. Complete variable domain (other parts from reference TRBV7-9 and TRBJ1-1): DTGVSQNPRHKITKRGQNVTFRCDPISEHNRLYWYRQTLGQGPEFLTYFQNEAQLEKSRLLSDRFSAERPKGSFSTLEIQRTEQGDSAMYLCASSGSRGPEAFFGQGTRLTVV.

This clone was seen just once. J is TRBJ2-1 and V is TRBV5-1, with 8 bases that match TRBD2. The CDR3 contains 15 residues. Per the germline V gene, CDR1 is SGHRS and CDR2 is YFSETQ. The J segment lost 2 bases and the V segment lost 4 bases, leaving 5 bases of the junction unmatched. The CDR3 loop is CASSTGLATYNEQFF. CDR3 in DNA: TGCGCCAGCAGCACCGGACTAGCCACCTACAATGAGCAGTTCTTC.

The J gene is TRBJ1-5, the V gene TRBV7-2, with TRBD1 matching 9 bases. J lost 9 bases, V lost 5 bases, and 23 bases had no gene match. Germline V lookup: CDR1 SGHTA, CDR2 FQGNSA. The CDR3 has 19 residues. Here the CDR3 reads CASSPRPGQGWDIVWPQHF. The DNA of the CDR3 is TGTGCCAGCAGCCCTAGGCCCGGACAGGGGTGGGATATTGTTTGGCCCCAGCATTTT. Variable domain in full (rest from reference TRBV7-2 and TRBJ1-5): GAGVSQSPSNKVTEKGKDVELRCDPISGHTALYWYRQSLGQGLEFLIYFQGNSAPDKSGLPSDRFSAERTGGSVSTLTIQRTQQEDSAVYLCASSPRPGQGWDIVWPQHFGDGTRLSIL.